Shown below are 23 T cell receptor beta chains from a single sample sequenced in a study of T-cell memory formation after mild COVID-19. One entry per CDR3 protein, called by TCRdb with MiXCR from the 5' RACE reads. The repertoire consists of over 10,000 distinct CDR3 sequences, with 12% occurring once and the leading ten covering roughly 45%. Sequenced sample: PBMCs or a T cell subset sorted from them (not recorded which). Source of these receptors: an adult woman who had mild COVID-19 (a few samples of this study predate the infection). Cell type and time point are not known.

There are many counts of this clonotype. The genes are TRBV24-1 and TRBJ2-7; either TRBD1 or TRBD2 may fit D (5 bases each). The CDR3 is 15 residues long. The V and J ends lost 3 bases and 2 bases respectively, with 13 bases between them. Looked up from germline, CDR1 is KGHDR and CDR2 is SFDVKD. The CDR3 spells CATSDGGLGTYEQYF. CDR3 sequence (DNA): TGTGCCACCAGTGATGGGGGATTAGGAACCTACGAGCAGTACTTC.

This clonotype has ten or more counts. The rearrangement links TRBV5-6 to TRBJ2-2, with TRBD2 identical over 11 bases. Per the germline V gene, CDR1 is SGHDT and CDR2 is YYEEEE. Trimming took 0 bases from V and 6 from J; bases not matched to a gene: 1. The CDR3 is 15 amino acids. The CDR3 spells CASSLGLAGPGELFF. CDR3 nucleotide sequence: TGTGCCAGCAGCTTGGGACTAGCGGGGCCCGGGGAGCTGTTTTTT.

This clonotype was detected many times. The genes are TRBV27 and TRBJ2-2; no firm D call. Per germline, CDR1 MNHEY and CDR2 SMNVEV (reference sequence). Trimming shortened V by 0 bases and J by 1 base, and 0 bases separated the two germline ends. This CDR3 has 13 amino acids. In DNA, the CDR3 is TGTGCCAGCAGTTTATCGAACACCGGGGAGCTGTTTTTT. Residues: CASSLSNTGELFF.

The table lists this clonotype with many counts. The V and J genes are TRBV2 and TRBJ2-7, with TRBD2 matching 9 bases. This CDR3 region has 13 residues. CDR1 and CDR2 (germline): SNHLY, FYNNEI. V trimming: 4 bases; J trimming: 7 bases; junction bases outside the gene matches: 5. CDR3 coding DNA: TGTGCCAGCAGTGGCGGGAGGGCCGGGGAGCAGTACTTC. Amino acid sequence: CASSGGRAGEQYF.

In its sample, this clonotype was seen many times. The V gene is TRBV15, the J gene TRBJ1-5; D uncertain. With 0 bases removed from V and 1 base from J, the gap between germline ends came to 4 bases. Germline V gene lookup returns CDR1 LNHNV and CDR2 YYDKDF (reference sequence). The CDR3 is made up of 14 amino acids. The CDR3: CATSRDWSNQPQHF. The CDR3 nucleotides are TGTGCCACCAGCAGAGATTGGAGCAATCAGCCCCAGCATTTT.

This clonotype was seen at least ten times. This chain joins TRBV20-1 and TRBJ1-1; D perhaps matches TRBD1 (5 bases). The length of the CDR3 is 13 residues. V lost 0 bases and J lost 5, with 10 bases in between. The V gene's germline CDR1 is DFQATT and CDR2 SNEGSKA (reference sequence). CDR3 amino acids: CSAREGVPTEAFF. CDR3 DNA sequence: TGCAGTGCTAGAGAAGGGGTCCCTACTGAAGCTTTCTTT.

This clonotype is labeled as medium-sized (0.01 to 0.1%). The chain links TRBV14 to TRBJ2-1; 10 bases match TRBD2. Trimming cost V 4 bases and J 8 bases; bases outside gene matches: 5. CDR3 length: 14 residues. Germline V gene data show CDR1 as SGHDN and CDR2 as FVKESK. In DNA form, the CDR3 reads TGTGCCAGCAGCCGCAGCGGGGGGGTGTATGAGCAGTTCTTC. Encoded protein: CASSRSGGVYEQFF.

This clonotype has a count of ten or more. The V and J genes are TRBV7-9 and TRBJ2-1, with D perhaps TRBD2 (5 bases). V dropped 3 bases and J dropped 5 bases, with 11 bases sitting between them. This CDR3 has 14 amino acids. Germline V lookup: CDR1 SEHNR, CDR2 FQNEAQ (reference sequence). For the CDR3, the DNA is TGTGCCAGCAGCTTGGGAGCGTCCGACAATGAGCAGTTCTTC. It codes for CASSLGASDNEQFF. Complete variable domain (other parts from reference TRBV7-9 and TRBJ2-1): DTGVSQNPRHKITKRGQNVTFRCDPISEHNRLYWYRQTLGQGPEFLTYFQNEAQLEKSRLLSDRFSAERPKGSFSTLEIQRTEQGDSAMYLCASSLGASDNEQFFGPGTRLTVL.

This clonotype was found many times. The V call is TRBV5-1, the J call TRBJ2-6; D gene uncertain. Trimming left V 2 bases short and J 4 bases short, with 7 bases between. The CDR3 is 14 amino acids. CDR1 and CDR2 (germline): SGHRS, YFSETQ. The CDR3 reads CASSFNPGANVLTF. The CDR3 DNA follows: TGCGCCAGCAGCTTTAACCCAGGGGCCAACGTCCTGACTTTC.

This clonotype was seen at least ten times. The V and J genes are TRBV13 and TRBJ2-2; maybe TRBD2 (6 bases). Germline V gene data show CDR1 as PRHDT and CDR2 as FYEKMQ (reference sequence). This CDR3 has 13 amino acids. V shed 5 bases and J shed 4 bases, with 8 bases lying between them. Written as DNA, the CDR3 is TGTGCCAGCAGCCCGGAGGGCACCGGGGAGCTGTTTTTT. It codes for CASSPEGTGELFF.

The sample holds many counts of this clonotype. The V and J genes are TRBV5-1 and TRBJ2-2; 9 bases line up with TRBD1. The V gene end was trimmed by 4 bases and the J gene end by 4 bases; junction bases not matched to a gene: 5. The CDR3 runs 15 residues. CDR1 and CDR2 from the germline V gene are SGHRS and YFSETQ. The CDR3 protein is CASSLQGASTGELFF. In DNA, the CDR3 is TGCGCCAGCAGCCTACAGGGGGCGAGCACCGGGGAGCTGTTTTTT.

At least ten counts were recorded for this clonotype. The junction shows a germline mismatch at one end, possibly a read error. CDR3 DNA sequence: TGTGCCAGCAGCTTAGAAACATCTGGAAACACCATACATTTT. It translates to CASSLETSGNTIHF. This chain uses TRBV7-9 with TRBJ1-3; no definite D call. From germline, CDR1 is SEHNR and CDR2 FQNEAQ (reference sequence). The CDR3 runs 14 residues.

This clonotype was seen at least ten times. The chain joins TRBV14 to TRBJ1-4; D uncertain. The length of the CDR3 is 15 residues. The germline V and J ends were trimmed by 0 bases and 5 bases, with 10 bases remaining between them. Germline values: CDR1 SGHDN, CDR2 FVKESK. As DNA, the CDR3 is TGTGCCAGCAGCCAAGATCAACAGTTAAATGAAAAACTGTTTTTT. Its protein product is CASSQDQQLNEKLFF.

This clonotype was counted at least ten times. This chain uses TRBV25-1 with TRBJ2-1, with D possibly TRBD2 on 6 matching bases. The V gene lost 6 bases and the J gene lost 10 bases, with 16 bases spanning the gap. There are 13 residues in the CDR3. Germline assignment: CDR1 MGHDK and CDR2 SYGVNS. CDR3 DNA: TGTGCCAGCAGGTCCTTCGGAGGGACGGAGCAGTTCTTC. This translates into CASRSFGGTEQFF.

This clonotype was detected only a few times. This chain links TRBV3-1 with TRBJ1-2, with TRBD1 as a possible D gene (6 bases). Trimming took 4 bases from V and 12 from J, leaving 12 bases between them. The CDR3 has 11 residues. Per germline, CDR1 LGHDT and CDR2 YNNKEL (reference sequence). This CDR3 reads CASSLAGEDTF. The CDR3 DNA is TGTGCCAGCAGCCTCGCAGGGGAGGACACCTTC.

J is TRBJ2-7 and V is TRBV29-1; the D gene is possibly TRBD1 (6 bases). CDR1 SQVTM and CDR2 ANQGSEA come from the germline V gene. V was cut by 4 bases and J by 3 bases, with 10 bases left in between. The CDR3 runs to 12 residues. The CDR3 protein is CSVGQDHYEQYF. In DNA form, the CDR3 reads TGCAGCGTTGGACAGGACCACTACGAGCAGTACTTC.

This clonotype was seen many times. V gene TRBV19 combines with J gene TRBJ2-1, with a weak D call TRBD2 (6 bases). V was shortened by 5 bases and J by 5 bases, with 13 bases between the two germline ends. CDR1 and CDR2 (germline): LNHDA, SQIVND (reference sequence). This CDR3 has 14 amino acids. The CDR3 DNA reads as TGTGCCAGTAGTCCCCACGGGGGAAACAATGAGCAGTTCTTC. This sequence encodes CASSPHGGNNEQFF.

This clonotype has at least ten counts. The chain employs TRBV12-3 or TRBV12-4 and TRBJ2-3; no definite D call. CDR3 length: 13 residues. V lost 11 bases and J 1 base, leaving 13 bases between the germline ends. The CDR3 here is CASQPARTDTQYF. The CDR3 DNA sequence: TGTGCCTCCCAGCCCGCGCGCACAGATACGCAGTATTTT.

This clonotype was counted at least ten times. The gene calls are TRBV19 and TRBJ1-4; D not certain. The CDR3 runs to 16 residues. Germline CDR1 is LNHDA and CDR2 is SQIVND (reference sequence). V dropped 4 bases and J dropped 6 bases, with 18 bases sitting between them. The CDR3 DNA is TGTGCCAGTAGTACATCGTACGGGGAATTTTATGAAAAACTGTTTTTT. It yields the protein CASSTSYGEFYEKLFF.

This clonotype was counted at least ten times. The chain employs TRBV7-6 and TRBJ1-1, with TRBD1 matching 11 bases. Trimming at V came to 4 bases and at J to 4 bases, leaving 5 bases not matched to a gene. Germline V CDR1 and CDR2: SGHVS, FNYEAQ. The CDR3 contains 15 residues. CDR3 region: CASSSGTGGGTEAFF. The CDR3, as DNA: TGTGCCAGCAGCTCCGGGACAGGGGGAGGCACTGAAGCTTTCTTT.

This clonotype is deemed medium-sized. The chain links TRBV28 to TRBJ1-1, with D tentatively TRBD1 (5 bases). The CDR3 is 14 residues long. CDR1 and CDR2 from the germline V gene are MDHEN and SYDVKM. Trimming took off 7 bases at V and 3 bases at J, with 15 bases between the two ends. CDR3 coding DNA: TGTGCCAGCACCCCCCGGTGGGGGGACACTGAAGCTTTCTTT. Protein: CASTPRWGDTEAFF.

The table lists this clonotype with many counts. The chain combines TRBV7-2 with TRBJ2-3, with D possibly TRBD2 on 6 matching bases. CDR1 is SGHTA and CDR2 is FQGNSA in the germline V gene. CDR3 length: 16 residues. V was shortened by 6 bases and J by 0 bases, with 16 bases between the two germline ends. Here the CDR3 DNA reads TGTGCCAGCAGGAGACGGGGTAGCGGCAGCACAGATACGCAGTATTTT. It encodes CASRRRGSGSTDTQYF.

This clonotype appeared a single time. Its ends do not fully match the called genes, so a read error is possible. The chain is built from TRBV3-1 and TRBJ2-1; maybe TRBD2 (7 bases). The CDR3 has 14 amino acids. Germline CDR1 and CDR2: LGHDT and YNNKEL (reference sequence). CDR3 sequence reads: CASSQDFRGGGKTF. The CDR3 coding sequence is TGTGCCAGCAGCCAAGATTTCAGGGGCGGGGGAAAAACGTTC.